This T cell receptor (beta chain) was documented in a study of blood T cell repertoires in COVID-19. The method was immunoSEQ multiplex PCR; TCRdb's version includes in-frame clones alone and lacks a portion of them. The sample includes 250,000 to 350,000 clones, 84% seen only once; the top ten take about 1.6%. Germline-derived CDR1 and CDR2 are MGHDK and SYGVNS. The CDR3 spans 13 residues. With 1 base removed from V and 2 bases from J, the gap between germline ends came to 6 bases. V and J are TRBV25-1 and TRBJ2-7; tentatively, D is TRBD1 (5 bases). The sequencing sample was made of peripheral blood. The receptor comes from a human donor with COVID-19, enrolled during active disease. The donor label of this sample is uncertain. The CDR3 DNA is TGTGCCAGCAGTGAATGGGGCACCTACGAGCAGTACTTC. Residues: CASSEWGTYEQYF.